This TCR beta chain stems from a study of shared clonotypes between healthy human individuals. The germline V gene has CDR1 SGHRS and CDR2 YFSETQ. This CDR3 is 14 amino acids long. Trimming took 0 bases from V and 2 from J, leaving 7 bases between them. The study drew its donors from healthy HIV-negative adults without recent acute infections or vaccinations. Researchers partitioned CD4+ cells into CD45RA+ naive and CD45RA-negative memory subsets. On this clone: At the DNA level, this CDR3 is encoded by other sequences in the same sample as well.

The assay ran at deep level. Measured with immunoSEQ multiplex PCR; TCRdb has only the in-frame clones, and not every one. The table includes approximately 2,000,000 clones, 85% to 95% detected once. Material: naive CD4+ T cells from PBMCs. Indicated subset: CD45RA+ positively selected. This chain connects TRBV5-1 to TRBJ2-3; D not certain. This clonotype was obtained from a man aged 18 to 30 in good health. Some clones in this sample may be carry-over from other donors' samples. The CDR3 DNA is TGCGCCAGCAGCTTGGCCGCCAACACAGATACGCAGTATTTT. It specifies CASSLAANTDTQYF.